The next 17 T cell receptor beta chains were all read from a single sample in a study of shared clonotypes between healthy human individuals. Sequencing used immunoSEQ multiplex PCR; TCRdb keeps in-frame clones, though not all of them. The repertoire holds more than 1.2 million clones, with around 98.5% as singletons. Sequencing was done on a sample of naive CD4+ T cells sorted from blood. Noted subset: CD45RA+ positively selected. The receptors stem from a man aged 25 to 40 in good health.

V and J are TRBV4-1 and TRBJ2-3; 7 bases line up with TRBD2. V dropped 0 bases and J dropped 8; count of bases not matched to a gene: 14. The CDR3 contains 17 residues. In germline, CDR1 is MGHRA, CDR2 YSYEKL. The CDR3 here is CASSQDSAREKYVTQYF. CDR3 coding DNA: TGCGCCAGCAGCCAAGATTCGGCGCGGGAGAAGTATGTTACGCAGTATTTT.

V gene TRBV9 combines with J gene TRBJ2-7; D gene ambiguous. Trimming removed 4 bases from V and 6 bases from J, with 20 bases in between. The CDR3 covers 15 residues. From germline, CDR1 is SGDLS and CDR2 YYNGEE. This CDR3 is CASSPNSNPGGEQYF. In DNA, the CDR3 is TGTGCCAGCAGCCCGAATTCCAACCCAGGCGGCGAGCAGTACTTC.

This chain joins TRBV6-5 and TRBJ2-7; possible D gene TRBD1, 6 bases. Looked up from germline, CDR1 is MNHEY and CDR2 is SVGAGI. CDR3 length: 14 residues. V shed 5 bases and J shed 2 bases, with 13 bases lying between them. As DNA, the CDR3 is TGTGCCAGCAGTCCCAGGGGTCGAACCTACGAGCAGTACTTC. This codes for CASSPRGRTYEQYF.

The rearrangement uses TRBV18 and TRBJ2-5; 8 bases align to TRBD1. CDR3 size: 15 residues. Germline CDR1 and CDR2: KGHSH and LQKENI. V was clipped by 1 base and J by 6 bases; unmatched bases: 7. The chain's CDR3 is CASSPRTGMFKTQYF. The CDR3 bases are TGTGCCAGCTCACCACGGACAGGGATGTTCAAGACCCAGTACTTC.

V and J are TRBV2 and TRBJ1-4; D remains ambiguous. The CDR3 is 12 residues long. Trimming took off 4 bases at V and 8 bases at J, with 8 bases between the two ends. Germline V gives CDR1 SNHLY, CDR2 FYNNEI. The CDR3 DNA reads TGTGCCAGCAGTGCTAGGGCGGAAAAACTGTTTTTT. Encoded protein: CASSARAEKLFF.

The rearrangement links TRBV5-3 to TRBJ1-2, with D perhaps matching TRBD1 (5 bases). TRBV5-3 is sorted into the ORF group, with uncertain function. The CDR3 spans 15 residues. V shed 1 base and J shed 4 bases, with 14 bases lying between them. CDR3 nucleotides: TGTGCCAGAAGCTTGAGGGACCACCAGATCTATGGCTACACCTTC. As protein: CARSLRDHQIYGYTF.

The V gene is TRBV11-2, the J gene TRBJ2-1, with 11 bases matching TRBD2. The CDR3 runs 19 residues. Germline V gene data show CDR1 as SGHAT and CDR2 as FQNNGV. V lost 1 base and J lost 6; bases outside the gene matches: 14. The CDR3 DNA sequence: TGTGCCAGCAGCTTAGTACTAGCGGGAGAATGGTCCAGCGGCAATGAGCAGTTCTTC. It codes for CASSLVLAGEWSSGNEQFF.

To note about this clone: This specimen includes other DNA sequences encoding the same CDR3. This chain uses TRBV5-4 with TRBJ1-4; TRBD1 aligns across 7 bases. Losses at the gene ends were 1 base for V and 3 bases for J; bases not matched to a gene: 0. Germline V lookup: CDR1 SGHNT, CDR2 YYREEE (reference sequence). This CDR3 comprises 14 residues. CDR3: CASSLQGANEKLFF. CDR3 bases: TGTGCCAGCAGCTTGCAGGGGGCTAATGAAAAACTGTTTTTT.

This chain links TRBV7-2 with TRBJ2-3; TRBD2 agrees at 7 bases. Germline lookup yields CDR1 SGHTA and CDR2 FQGNSA. This CDR3 region has 18 residues. Trimming removed 2 bases from V and 2 bases from J; junction bases left unmatched: 13. CDR3 sequence (DNA): TGTGCCAGCAGCTTAATATTCGTCTCTAGCGGAGACACAGATACGCAGTATTTT. Amino acid sequence: CASSLIFVSSGDTDTQYF.

The rearrangement uses TRBV14 and TRBJ2-1; D uncertain. The CDR3 runs 15 residues. Germline lookup yields CDR1 SGHDN and CDR2 FVKESK. V lost 3 bases and J 2 bases, leaving 11 bases between the germline ends. CDR3 in DNA: TGTGCCAGCAGCCAGCTAGGTTCCGCCTACAATGAGCAGTTCTTC. This translates into CASSQLGSAYNEQFF.

The genes are TRBV6-6 and TRBJ2-7; D tentatively fits TRBD1 or TRBD2 (6 bases each). Trimming took off 4 bases at V and 2 bases at J, with 12 bases between the two ends. Per the germline V gene, CDR1 is MNHNY and CDR2 is SVGAGI (reference sequence). This CDR3 contains 14 residues. This chain's CDR3 is CASSLGGPTYEQYF. In DNA, the CDR3 is TGTGCCAGCAGTTTGGGGGGCCCGACCTACGAGCAGTACTTC.

This chain uses TRBV4-3 with TRBJ2-1; TRBD2 agrees at 10 bases. Germline trimming cut 2 bases from V and 4 bases from J; bases unmatched to any gene: 5. Germline V gene sequence: CDR1 LGHNA, CDR2 YSLEER. The CDR3 runs to 16 residues. Written as DNA, the CDR3 is TGCGCCAGCAGCCAACACCTAGCGGGAGATTACAATGAGCAGTTCTTC. It encodes CASSQHLAGDYNEQFF.

The chain joins TRBV7-2 to TRBJ2-1; 8 nucleotides agree with TRBD2. From germline, CDR1 is SGHTA and CDR2 FQGNSA. Trimming took 5 bases from V and 1 from J; bases not matched to a gene: 7. This CDR3 is 16 amino acids long. The CDR3 coding sequence is TGTGCCAGCAGCCCGAGCGGGGGAAATTCCTACAATGAGCAGTTCTTC. It specifies CASSPSGGNSYNEQFF.

V gene TRBV7-9 combines with J gene TRBJ2-7; no reliable D call. Germline V gene sequence: CDR1 SEHNR, CDR2 FQNEAQ (reference sequence). Trimming took off 4 bases at V and 1 base at J, with 14 bases between the two ends. The CDR3 runs to 15 residues. Written as DNA, the CDR3 is TGTGCCAGCAGCTCTTCAGGCCGGACGTCCTACGAGCAGTACTTC. It translates to CASSSSGRTSYEQYF.

The J gene is TRBJ2-7, the V gene TRBV4-3; 7 bases are shared with TRBD1. This CDR3 region has 17 residues. Trimming removed 3 bases from V and 4 bases from J; junction bases left unmatched: 15. Germline CDR1 and CDR2: LGHNA and YSLEER. This CDR3 is CASSQGAGQAGRYEQYF. The DNA for the CDR3 is TGCGCCAGCAGCCAGGGTGCTGGACAGGCTGGTCGGTACGAGCAGTACTTC.

With regard to this clone: Within the sample, other DNA sequences also encode this same CDR3. The V call is TRBV2, the J call TRBJ1-4; the D gene is possibly TRBD1 (6 bases). V dropped 6 bases and J dropped 3 bases, with 14 bases sitting between them. CDR1 SNHLY and CDR2 FYNNEI come from the germline V gene. The length of the CDR3 is 15 residues. CDR3 sequence: CASRVGGPANEKLFF. The CDR3 DNA is TGTGCCAGCAGAGTCGGGGGGCCGGCTAATGAAAAACTGTTTTTT.

V is TRBV5-1 and J is TRBJ1-1; TRBD1 aligns across 8 bases. Germline V lookup: CDR1 SGHRS, CDR2 YFSETQ. Unmatched junction bases numbered 3, after V lost 0 bases and J lost 2 bases. The CDR3 has 15 residues. The CDR3 loop is CASSLEGTGNTEAFF. In DNA, the CDR3 is TGCGCCAGCAGCTTGGAAGGGACAGGAAACACTGAAGCTTTCTTT.